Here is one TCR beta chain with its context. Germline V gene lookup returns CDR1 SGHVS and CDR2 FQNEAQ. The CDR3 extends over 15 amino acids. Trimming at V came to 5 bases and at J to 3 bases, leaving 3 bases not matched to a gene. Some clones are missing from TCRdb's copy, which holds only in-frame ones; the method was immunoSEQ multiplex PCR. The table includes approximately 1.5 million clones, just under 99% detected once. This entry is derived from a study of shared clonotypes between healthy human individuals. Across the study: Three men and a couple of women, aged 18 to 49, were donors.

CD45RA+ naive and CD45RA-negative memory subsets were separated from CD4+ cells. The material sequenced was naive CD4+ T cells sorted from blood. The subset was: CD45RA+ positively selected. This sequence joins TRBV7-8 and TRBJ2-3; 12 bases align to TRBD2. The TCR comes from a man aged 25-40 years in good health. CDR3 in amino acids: CASSIGLAGTDTQYF. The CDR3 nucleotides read TGTGCCAGCAGCATCGGACTAGCGGGAACAGATACGCAGTATTTT.